A selection of T cell receptor beta chains follows, all from one sample in a study of vaccination effects on CD4 cells after COVID-19. Their antigens are not known. Clones were sequenced by immunoSEQ multiplex PCR, and TCRdb holds only the in-frame ones, with some missing. The sample shows tens of thousands of clones, over 60% of them seen only once. The input for sequencing was CD4+ T cells from PBMCs cultured without peptide, taken before COVID-19 vaccination. These receptors all come from a human donor who received a COVID-19 vaccine. Each CDR3 is given with its conserved first and last residue. Fields, in order: D gene, J gene, V gene, clone size, CDR3 DNA, CDR3 protein. The D gene is left open where the match is weak. Clone size, where shown, is once, few, many, or a class for clones that have expanded.

-,TRBJ2-1,TRBV7-2,-,TGTGCCAGCAGCTTATCTGCCACCTACAATGAGCAGTTCTTC,CASSLSATYNEQFF
-,TRBJ2-1,TRBV20-1,few,TGCAGTGCTAACGACTACAATGAGCAGTTCTTC,CSANDYNEQFF
TRBD1,TRBJ1-2,TRBV6-5,-,TGTGCCAGCAGCGAGTGGACAGGGAAGGGCTACACCTTC,CASSEWTGKGYTF
TRBD1,TRBJ1-1,TRBV24-1,once,TGTGCCACCAGGACAGGGGAACGGGGTGAAGCTTTCTTT,CATRTGERGEAFF
-,TRBJ2-3,TRBV11-1,once,TGTGCCAGCAGCGTAGCGAGCAGCACAGATACGCAGTATTTT,CASSVASSTDTQYF
-,TRBJ1-6,TRBV7-2,-,TGTGCCAGCAGCTTAGGACTGTTTAATTCACCCCTCCACTTT,CASSLGLFNSPLHF
-,TRBJ1-6,TRBV5-6,once,TGTGCCAGCACCACAGGGAGCTACAATAATTCACCCCTCCACTTT,CASTTGSYNNSPLHF
-,TRBJ1-2,TRBV4-1,-,TGCGCCAGCAGCCAAGTGCAGGGGCTAGGAGGCTACACCTTC,CASSQVQGLGGYTF
-,TRBJ1-1,TRBV6-2/TRBV6-3,-,TGTGCCAGCAGTACCCCAGGGAGGTACACTGAAGCTTTCTTT,CASSTPGRYTEAFF
TRBD1,TRBJ2-3,TRBV5-1,-,TGCGCCAGCAGCTGGGGGGGACAGGGGGCTGGAGATACGCAGTATTTT,CASSWGGQGAGDTQYF
TRBD2,TRBJ2-1,TRBV7-9,-,TGTGCCAGCAGCTTTGCAAAGGGAGGGAGCTACAATGAGCAGTTCTTC,CASSFAKGGSYNEQFF
-,TRBJ1-5,TRBV19,-,TGTGCCAGTAGTAATAGTGAAGGGAAACCTAATCAGCCCCAGCATTTT,CASSNSEGKPNQPQHF
-,TRBJ1-5,TRBV7-2,once,TGTGCCAGCAGCTTAAATCCCCCCAGGGGCAATCAGCCCCAGCATTTT,CASSLNPPRGNQPQHF
-,TRBJ1-6,TRBV30,few,TGTGCCTGGAGTTTGGGAGTGGGAAATTCACCCCTCCACTTT,CAWSLGVGNSPLHF
TRBD1,TRBJ2-3,TRBV6-5,-,TGTGCGATCGGGACAGACATCTCCAGCACAGATACGCAGTATTTT,CAIGTDISSTDTQYF
TRBD1,TRBJ1-2,TRBV5-1,few,TGCGCCAGCAGCTTGGGACTGACAGGGGTTATGGCAAGCTATGGCTACACCTTC,CASSLGLTGVMASYGYTF
-,TRBJ2-5,TRBV5-1,-,TGCGCCAGCAGCTTACAAGGGGACGGAAAGACCCAGTACTTC,CASSLQGDGKTQYF
-,TRBJ2-4,TRBV7-2,-,TGTGCCAGCAGCTTAGTGCGGTCCGGGGCCAAAAACATTCAGTACTTC,CASSLVRSGAKNIQYF
-,TRBJ1-4,TRBV2,few,TGTGCCAGCTCGCGGGAATCTAATGAAAAACTGTTTTTT,CASSRESNEKLFF
-,TRBJ2-3,TRBV5-1,-,TGCGCCAGCAGCTTGGACAGGCACACAGATACGCAGTATTTT,CASSLDRHTDTQYF
-,TRBJ2-5,TRBV19,-,TGTGCCAGTAGTGTCGGACGCTATCAAGAGACCCAGTACTTC,CASSVGRYQETQYF
-,TRBJ1-1,TRBV6-4,few,TGTGCCAGCACCGGGAATTTAGGCACTGAAGCTTTCTTT,CASTGNLGTEAFF
TRBD1,TRBJ1-4,TRBV5-1,few,TGCGCCAGCAGCTGGACAGGGAGCGATGAAAAACTGTTTTTT,CASSWTGSDEKLFF
TRBD1,TRBJ2-1,TRBV5-1,-,TGCGCCAGCAGCTTGGGGACCGGGACAGCCGTCAATGAGCAGTTCTTC,CASSLGTGTAVNEQFF
-,TRBJ1-6,TRBV30,-,TGTGCCTGGAGTAAGGGTTGGGATAATTCACCCCTCCACTTT,CAWSKGWDNSPLHF
TRBD1,TRBJ2-3,TRBV7-9,-,TGTGCCAGCAGCCAAGGGACAGGGTACGATACGCAGTATTTT,CASSQGTGYDTQYF
-,TRBJ1-2,TRBV19,-,TGTGCCAGTAGTATAGCGGGAACCCTTTATGGCTACACCTTC,CASSIAGTLYGYTF
-,TRBJ1-1,TRBV29-1,-,TGCAGCGTTGTTATCGGGGGCGGAGAGTACACTGAAGCTTTCTTT,CSVVIGGGEYTEAFF
-,TRBJ2-1,TRBV24-1,-,TGTGCCACCAGTGACTCACTGGGGAATGAGCAGTTCTTC,CATSDSLGNEQFF
-,TRBJ1-3,TRBV7-2,-,TGTGCCAGCAGCTTAGGGTACACTAGCTCTGGAAACACCATATATTTT,CASSLGYTSSGNTIYF
-,TRBJ2-3,TRBV15,-,TGTGCCACCAGCACAAGGGAAACAGATACGCAGTATTTT,CATSTRETDTQYF
TRBD1,TRBJ2-3,TRBV18,-,TGTGCCAGCTCCCCCGGGACAGGGGCCACAAGGGGTACGCAGTATTTT,CASSPGTGATRGTQYF
-,TRBJ1-5,TRBV24-1,-,TGTGCCACCAGTGAAACAGGGTTGGGTAGCAATCAGCCCCAGCATTTT,CATSETGLGSNQPQHF
-,TRBJ1-2,TRBV5-1,-,TGCGCCAGCAGCTTCTCTAGCGGGGGACAAGCGAGCTATGGCTACACCTTC,CASSFSSGGQASYGYTF
-,TRBJ1-1,TRBV24-1,-,TGTGCCACCAGTGATCCCCGTGGGGGGAACACTGAAGCTTTCTTT,CATSDPRGGNTEAFF
-,TRBJ1-2,TRBV5-1,-,TGCGCCAGCAGCCAAGGACCTACCTACACCTTC,CASSQGPTYTF
TRBD1,TRBJ2-5,TRBV24-1,-,TGTGCCACCAGTTACGGACAGGGTCAAGAGACCCAGTACTTC,CATSYGQGQETQYF
TRBD2,TRBJ2-1,TRBV6-5,-,TGTGCCAGCAGTTCAATGGGGACTAGGTCCTACAATGAGCAGTTCTTC,CASSSMGTRSYNEQFF
-,TRBJ2-2,TRBV9,-,TGTGCCAGCAGCGTGGACTTAAACACCGGGGAGCTGTTTTTT,CASSVDLNTGELFF
-,TRBJ1-1,TRBV29-1,few,TGCAGCGGGGAGGAACGGGTCACTGAAGCTTTCTTT,CSGEERVTEAFF
-,TRBJ2-5,TRBV5-1,-,TGCGCCAGCGGAGGGGGGGTCGGGCAGACCCAGTACTTC,CASGGGVGQTQYF
-,TRBJ2-1,TRBV2,few,TGTGCCAGCTCACTGGTAGGGGGGAGTGAGCAGTTCTTC,CASSLVGGSEQFF
-,TRBJ1-5,TRBV6-2/TRBV6-3,few,TGTGCCAGCAGTTACTCGATGACAGATAGCAATCAGCCCCAGCATTTT,CASSYSMTDSNQPQHF
-,TRBJ1-2,TRBV6-5,-,TGTGCCAGCAGTTCTAGGGTCAACTATGGCTACACCTTC,CASSSRVNYGYTF
-,TRBJ1-1,TRBV5-5,-,TGTGCCAGCAACTTCTACGGGAACACTGAAGCTTTCTTT,CASNFYGNTEAFF
TRBD2,TRBJ2-3,TRBV19,-,TGTGCCAGTAGTAGGGGAGCGGGGGGAGCAGATACGCAGTATTTT,CASSRGAGGADTQYF
TRBD1,TRBJ2-5,TRBV19,-,TGTGCCAGTAGTATGGGGCAGGGGGTGATCGAAGAGACCCAGTACTTC,CASSMGQGVIEETQYF
TRBD1,TRBJ1-2,TRBV24-1,-,TGTGCCACCAGCGCAGGGGGCAGATATGGCTACACCTTC,CATSAGGRYGYTF